This TCR beta chain was identified in a study of molecular identifiers for immune sequencing clone quantification. Study-wide points: Over 98% of CMV-specific effector molecules, but under 1% of naive ones, were in clones above 20 copies.

This clonotype has a count of ten or more. The target antigen is unknown. The CDR3 totals 15 residues. Germline values: CDR1 MDHEN, CDR2 SYDVKM. Trimming pared 2 bases from V and 2 bases from J, leaving 12 bases between. In preparing bulk TCR libraries, previously described methods and listed TCR primers were used. TCRdb called the PCR reads again in MiXCR, with one record for every CDR3 protein. This table has about 100,000 distinct CDR3 sequences, roughly a third appearing once. Investigators produced naive CD8 libraries from about 20,000 to 1,000,000 sorted cells, drawing on 10%, 30% or 50% RNA. Naive CD8 T cells underwent sorting with the CD8+CD4-CCR7+CD45RA+ definition.

V gene TRBV28 combines with J gene TRBJ1-1; tentative D call: TRBD1 (5 bases). The sequence was collected from a human donor in good health. Some libraries in this study had Jurkat cell RNA spiked in. Source material: naive CD8+ T cells from blood, with Jurkat cell RNA spiked in. Subset in this sample: FACS-sorted CD8+CD4-CCR7+CD45RA+ naive T cells. DNA of the CDR3: TGTGCCAGCAGTTTAGAGGGGACGAGTAACACTGAAGCTTTCTTT. Its translation: CASSLEGTSNTEAFF.